Listed below are T cell receptor beta chains from one sample, sequenced in a study of shared clonotypes between healthy human individuals. Using immunoSEQ multiplex PCR, the repertoire was profiled, and TCRdb retains in-frame clones only, with some absent. The data hold under 1 million clones, with approximately 96% observed a single time. Sequencing was done on a sample of naive CD8+ T cells sorted from blood. The source is a man between 25 and 39 years old in good health. Each CDR3 is given with its conserved first and last residue. Each record gives: V gene, clone size, D gene, J gene, CDR3 DNA, CDR3 protein. D genes are given only for firm matches. Only some rows state a clone size, as once, few, many or a class for expanded clones.

v_gene: TRBV6-5; abundance: -; d_gene: TRBD2; j_gene: TRBJ2-1; CDR3nt: TGTGCCAGCAGTTACTCGTGGGAGGGTTACAATGAGCAGTTCTTC; CDR3aa: CASSYSWEGYNEQFF
v_gene: TRBV4-1; abundance: -; d_gene: TRBD2; j_gene: TRBJ2-1; CDR3nt: TGCGCCAGCAGACAGACTAGCGGGCCTTATAATGAGCAGTTCTTC; CDR3aa: CASRQTSGPYNEQFF
v_gene: TRBV6-5; abundance: -; d_gene: -; j_gene: TRBJ2-6; CDR3nt: TGTGCCAGCACCCCCGGGAACTCTGGGGCCAACGTCCTGACTTTC; CDR3aa: CASTPGNSGANVLTF
v_gene: TRBV7-8; abundance: -; d_gene: -; j_gene: TRBJ2-1; CDR3nt: TGTGCCAGCAGCTTCAACAGGGTTCTGCGGTACAATGAGCAGTTCTTC; CDR3aa: CASSFNRVLRYNEQFF
v_gene: TRBV19; abundance: -; d_gene: TRBD2; j_gene: TRBJ2-1; CDR3nt: TGTGCCAGTAGTATTGTGCTAGCGGGTTACAATGAGCAGTTCTTC; CDR3aa: CASSIVLAGYNEQFF
v_gene: TRBV27; abundance: -; d_gene: -; j_gene: TRBJ2-7; CDR3nt: TGTGCCAGCAGTTGGGCCAGGGGGGTCGGCGAGCAGTACTTC; CDR3aa: CASSWARGVGEQYF
v_gene: TRBV29-1; abundance: -; d_gene: TRBD1; j_gene: TRBJ2-7; CDR3nt: TGCAGCGTTGAGAGGGACAGTCCCTACGAGCAGTACTTC; CDR3aa: CSVERDSPYEQYF
v_gene: TRBV15; abundance: -; d_gene: -; j_gene: TRBJ2-6; CDR3nt: TGTGCCACCAGCAGAGATCGGGGGCACTCTGGGGCCAACGTCCTGACTTTC; CDR3aa: CATSRDRGHSGANVLTF
v_gene: TRBV28; abundance: -; d_gene: -; j_gene: TRBJ2-1; CDR3nt: TGTGCCAGCAGTGGGGGGGCGTTGAGATCGGGAGTGATAGATGAGCAGTTCTTC; CDR3aa: CASSGGALRSGVIDEQFF
v_gene: TRBV5-6; abundance: -; d_gene: -; j_gene: TRBJ2-3; CDR3nt: TGTGCCAGCAGCTCCGGGACGGCGAGCACAGATACGCAGTATTTT; CDR3aa: CASSSGTASTDTQYF
v_gene: TRBV28; abundance: -; d_gene: -; j_gene: TRBJ1-5; CDR3nt: TGTGCCAGCAGTTGGGTGGGTAATCAGCCCCAGCATTTT; CDR3aa: CASSWVGNQPQHF
v_gene: TRBV5-5; abundance: -; d_gene: -; j_gene: TRBJ1-1; CDR3nt: TGTGCCAGCAGCTTTGGCACTGAAGCTTTCTTT; CDR3aa: CASSFGTEAFF
v_gene: TRBV7-2; abundance: -; d_gene: -; j_gene: TRBJ2-4; CDR3nt: TGTGCCAGCAGCTTAGGCGGGTACATTCAGTACTTC; CDR3aa: CASSLGGYIQYF
v_gene: TRBV7-2; abundance: -; d_gene: -; j_gene: TRBJ2-7; CDR3nt: TGTGCCAGCAGCTACTTCACAGGGTCCCCCTACGAGCAGTACTTC; CDR3aa: CASSYFTGSPYEQYF
v_gene: TRBV19; abundance: -; d_gene: TRBD1; j_gene: TRBJ2-7; CDR3nt: TGTGCCAGTAGATCACGGACAGGGGGCTTGAACGAGCAGTACTTC; CDR3aa: CASRSRTGGLNEQYF
v_gene: TRBV9; abundance: -; d_gene: -; j_gene: TRBJ2-2; CDR3nt: TGTGCCAGCAGCGTATTGGCCACGAACACCGGGGAGCTGTTTTTT; CDR3aa: CASSVLATNTGELFF
v_gene: TRBV18; abundance: -; d_gene: TRBD2; j_gene: TRBJ2-7; CDR3nt: TGTGCCAGCTCATTAGGACTAGAGGCCTACGAGCAGTACTTC; CDR3aa: CASSLGLEAYEQYF
v_gene: TRBV5-4; abundance: -; d_gene: -; j_gene: TRBJ2-7; CDR3nt: TGTGCCAGCAGCGCCCGGGACACCTCCATATACGAGCAGTACTTC; CDR3aa: CASSARDTSIYEQYF
v_gene: TRBV7-2; abundance: once; d_gene: -; j_gene: TRBJ2-1; CDR3nt: TGTGCCAGCAGCCCCCCACCCTACAATGAGCAGTTCTTC; CDR3aa: CASSPPPYNEQFF
v_gene: TRBV10-1; abundance: -; d_gene: TRBD1; j_gene: TRBJ1-5; CDR3nt: TGCGCCAGCAGTCGCGGACAGGGTAAGGATCAGCCCCAGCATTTT; CDR3aa: CASSRGQGKDQPQHF
v_gene: TRBV13; abundance: -; d_gene: -; j_gene: TRBJ2-5; CDR3nt: TGTGCCAGCAGCTCAACCCGGGATCAAGAGGAGACCCAGTACTTC; CDR3aa: CASSSTRDQEETQYF
v_gene: TRBV7-9; abundance: -; d_gene: -; j_gene: TRBJ2-1; CDR3nt: TGTGCCAGCAGTATATCAGGTTCTGAGCAGTTCTTC; CDR3aa: CASSISGSEQFF
v_gene: TRBV6-4; abundance: -; d_gene: -; j_gene: TRBJ2-3; CDR3nt: TGTGCCAGCAGTGACGGGAGCGGGAGCACAGATACGCAGTATTTT; CDR3aa: CASSDGSGSTDTQYF